These T cell receptor beta chains were read from a single sample in a study of vaccination and CD4 T cells after COVID-19. Antigen specificity for these receptors is unknown. TCRdb re-derived calls from the PCR reads in MiXCR, one entry per CDR3 protein. The sample yields some 15,000 distinct CDR3 sequences, about 33% seen once. Material: cultured CD4+ T cells from blood. The receptors were gathered from a human donor with COVID-19. The conserved cysteine and the conserved F or W are not part of the CDR3 here. Fields, in order: V gene, J gene, CDR3 length, CDR3 protein.

TRBV19,TRBJ2-7,14,ASSPPGGQASYEQY
TRBV6-1,TRBJ2-7,9,ASNGQREQY
TRBV6-2/TRBV6-3,TRBJ2-5,10,ASRFGAGTQY
TRBV7-8,TRBJ2-5,12,ASSRMRGEGTQY
TRBV5-1,TRBJ1-6,11,ASGQGVTSPLH
TRBV7-9,TRBJ2-2,12,ASFDRGATGELF
TRBV10-3,TRBJ2-1,12,AISSRAEVGEQF
TRBV2,TRBJ1-4,12,ASMLGSLNEKLF
TRBV5-4,TRBJ1-2,14,ASTTGPGRGNYGYT
TRBV10-3,TRBJ1-2,12,AISELQISHGYT
TRBV18,TRBJ1-2,17,ASSPPVGIDRLYNYGYT
TRBV7-2,TRBJ1-5,12,ASSLGGGGQPQH
TRBV20-1,TRBJ2-5,13,SARPRTPGRETQY
TRBV7-2,TRBJ2-7,11,ASSPGTSYEQY
TRBV11-2,TRBJ2-5,14,ASSSGLAGGPGAQY
TRBV11-2,TRBJ2-7,11,ASSWTGEHEQY
TRBV19,TRBJ2-7,15,ASRSASGGRGSYEQY
TRBV18,TRBJ2-6,12,ASSELSGANVLT
TRBV19,TRBJ1-2,11,ASSIGAGQGYT
TRBV7-3,TRBJ1-3,15,ASSSFPRGRSGNTIY
TRBV11-2,TRBJ1-6,13,ASSLQGGNNSPLH
TRBV6-1,TRBJ1-4,12,ASRLQGAREKLF
TRBV20-1,TRBJ2-5,10,SARVVGETQY
TRBV20-1,TRBJ1-1,12,SAPRQGANTEAF
TRBV20-1,TRBJ2-5,11,SARYGAQETQY
TRBV7-2,TRBJ2-4,14,ASSSEDREAKNIQY
TRBV6-1,TRBJ1-5,15,ASSEAKGQGYNQPQH
TRBV20-1,TRBJ2-1,14,SALALALSSYNEQF